The 22 T cell receptor beta chains reported below all come from one sample, sequenced in a study of cytomegalovirus exposure and HLA in healthy donors. The PCR contained 60 Vbeta and 13 Jbeta primers. The repertoire was sequenced with immunoSEQ multiplex PCR; TCRdb's copy has only in-frame clones and lacks some. The sample lists 100,000 to 140,000 clones; around 80% were seen once. Sample: PBMCs. These receptors were collected from a man younger than 45 in good health and CMV-seropositive.

The rearrangement uses TRBV2 and TRBJ1-1, with D possibly matching TRBD1 (5 bases). The germline V gene has CDR1 SNHLY and CDR2 FYNNEI. This CDR3 spans 14 amino acids. V lost 8 bases to trimming and J lost 1 base, with 14 bases between them. In DNA form, the CDR3 reads TGTGCCAGCGTTCCCACCGGGGGGAACACTGAAGCTTTCTTT. It specifies CASVPTGGNTEAFF.

The genes are TRBV7-9 and TRBJ2-5; maybe TRBD2 (7 bases). The CDR3 contains 13 residues. CDR1 and CDR2 (germline): SEHNR, FQNEAQ (reference sequence). The V end lost 6 bases, the J end lost 4 bases, and 12 bases lay between the germline ends. The CDR3 sequence: CASSRGAGETQYF. CDR3 nucleotides: TGTGCCAGCAGTCGGGGGGCGGGAGAGACCCAGTACTTC. The whole variable domain, remainder taken from reference TRBV7-9 and TRBJ2-5, is DTGVSQNPRHKITKRGQNVTFRCDPISEHNRLYWYRQTLGQGPEFLTYFQNEAQLEKSRLLSDRFSAERPKGSFSTLEIQRTEQGDSAMYLCASSRGAGETQYFGPGTRLLVL.

V is TRBV30 and J is TRBJ2-7; maybe TRBD1 (5 bases). Between the trimmed V and J ends, which lost 8 bases and 3 bases, there was a span of 23 bases. CDR1 GTSNPN and CDR2 SVGIG come from the germline V gene (reference sequence). The CDR3 is 15 residues long. The CDR3 DNA sequence: TGTGCCGGTACCCCTGTATCTGACGGACACTACGAGCAGTACTTC. Translation: CAGTPVSDGHYEQYF.

The rearrangement links TRBV14 to TRBJ2-2; D gene uncertain. V was pared by 6 bases and J by 3 bases, with 8 bases between. The CDR3 is 13 residues long. The germline V gene encodes CDR1 SGHDN and CDR2 FVKESK. As DNA, the CDR3 is TGTGCCAGCAGGATACACGACACCGGGGAGCTGTTTTTT. Translating it yields CASRIHDTGELFF.

The CDR3 reads CASSMKAGFTDTQYF. The CDR3 DNA reads as TGTGCCAGTAGTATGAAAGCGGGGTTCACAGATACGCAGTATTTT. The V call is TRBV19, the J call TRBJ2-3; 7 bases match TRBD2. Germline CDR1 LNHDA, CDR2 SQIVND (reference sequence). The CDR3 has 15 amino acids. Trimming took 3 bases from V and 2 from J; bases not matched to a gene: 5.

The CDR3 region is CASSKRQGEEAFF. The CDR3 coding sequence is TGTGCCAGCAGCAAAAGACAGGGCGAAGAAGCTTTCTTT. The chain recombines TRBV7-6 with TRBJ1-1, with 7 nucleotides matching TRBD1. Germline CDR1 reads SGHVS; CDR2 reads FNYEAQ. CDR3 length: 13 residues. V shed 5 bases and J 8 bases; nucleotides not matched to a gene: 8.

The chain links TRBV9 to TRBJ1-1; 10 positions agree with TRBD1. V was clipped by 0 bases and J by 1 base; unmatched bases: 3. The germline CDR1 and CDR2 sequences are SGDLS and YYNGEE. CDR3 size: 16 residues. CDR3 amino acids: CASSVAGQGGNTEAFF. In nucleotides, the CDR3 is TGTGCCAGCAGCGTAGCTGGACAGGGGGGGAACACTGAAGCTTTCTTT.

This chain links TRBV5-5 with TRBJ2-5, with D tentatively TRBD2 (6 bases). Germline V CDR1 and CDR2: SGHKS, YYEKEE (reference sequence). V lost 6 bases to trimming and J lost 4 bases, with 19 bases between them. The CDR3 is 15 residues long. This CDR3 reads CASTPISGGGETQYF. Written as DNA, the CDR3 is TGTGCCAGCACTCCCATCTCCGGGGGAGGAGAGACCCAGTACTTC.

This clone was seen more than once but under ten times. The chain recombines TRBV6-1 with TRBJ2-7, with 10 bases identical to TRBD1. The CDR3 contains 15 residues. V gave up 1 base and J gave up 0 bases; unmatched junction bases: 0. Germline values: CDR1 MNHNS, CDR2 SASEGT. The CDR3 DNA sequence: TGTGCCAGCAGTGAAGGGACAGGGGGCTCCTACGAGCAGTACTTC. Residues: CASSEGTGGSYEQYF.

For this clone: An end of the junction does not agree with germline; a read error may underlie this. The DNA of the CDR3 is TGTTCCAGCAGCTCAATGCGAGGGGGTAACGGGAACATTCAGTACTTC. Encoded protein: CSSSSMRGGNGNIQYF. V gene TRBV7-9 combines with J gene TRBJ2-4; TRBD1 might be the D (6 bases). In germline, CDR1 is SEHNR, CDR2 FQNEAQ (reference sequence). The CDR3 is made up of 16 amino acids.

The V call is TRBV10-1, the J call TRBJ2-2; TRBD2 agrees at 7 bases. The CDR3 loop spans 15 amino acids. Germline CDR1 reads WNHNN; CDR2 reads SYGVQD (reference sequence). The V gene end was trimmed by 4 bases and the J gene end by 10 bases; junction bases not matched to a gene: 12. The CDR3 here is CASSGSWGGRPELFF. The CDR3 DNA is TGCGCCAGCAGTGGGAGTTGGGGGGGTCGCCCGGAGCTGTTTTTT.

Comments on this clone: A junction end diverges from the germline sequence, so it may reflect a read error. The genes are TRBV7-9 and TRBJ2-1; possibly TRBD2 for D (5 bases). The CDR3 loop spans 15 amino acids. Germline V gene sequence: CDR1 SEHNR, CDR2 FQNEAQ (reference sequence). The CDR3 bases are TGTTCCAGCAGCGATACCGCGGGTGCTAACAATGAGCAGTTCTTC. Amino acid sequence: CSSSDTAGANNEQFF.

This chain joins TRBV4-1 and TRBJ2-1; D unresolved. Trimming removed 0 bases from V and 3 bases from J, with 9 bases in between. Germline assignment: CDR1 MGHRA and CDR2 YSYEKL. This CDR3 comprises 15 residues. The CDR3, as DNA: TGCGCCAGCAGCCAAGATTGGCAGGTCTACAATGAGCAGTTCTTC. Amino acids: CASSQDWQVYNEQFF.

The rearrangement joins TRBV19 to TRBJ1-3; perhaps TRBD1 as D (5 bases). Germline lookup yields CDR1 LNHDA and CDR2 SQIVND (reference sequence). CDR3 length equals 14 residues. The ends were cut back, 9 bases at V and 2 bases at J, with 14 bases in the middle. CDR3 residues: CASKGLRPGNTIYF. The CDR3 coding sequence is TGTGCCAGCAAGGGGCTGCGACCTGGAAACACCATATATTTT.

The CDR3 is CAWKFRAGISYNSPLHF. CDR3 DNA sequence: TGTGCCTGGAAGTTTAGGGCAGGGATCTCCTATAATTCACCCCTCCACTTT. The V call is TRBV30, the J call TRBJ1-6, with D possibly matching TRBD1 (5 bases). Germline CDR1 is GTSNPN and CDR2 is SVGIG (reference sequence). CDR3 size: 17 residues. Trimming pared 4 bases from V and 0 bases from J, leaving 16 bases between.

This clone was recorded only once. The J gene is TRBJ2-5, the V gene TRBV7-9, with a possible D match to TRBD2 (7 bases). The CDR3 has 12 amino acids. CDR1 SEHNR and CDR2 FQNEAQ come from the germline V gene (reference sequence). DNA of the CDR3: TGTTCCGACGGGGGGCTTGCTGAGACCCAGTACTTC. This translates into CSDGGLAETQYF.

This clone was seen just once. The chain has TRBV7-9 and TRBJ1-1; D not resolved. Germline lookup yields CDR1 SEHNR and CDR2 FQNEAQ (reference sequence). Trimming removed 5 bases from V and 2 bases from J, with 9 bases in between. There are 13 residues in the CDR3. This chain's CDR3 is CASSPTINTEAFF. The CDR3 DNA is TGTGCCAGCAGCCCAACTATTAACACTGAAGCTTTCTTT.

The chain joins TRBV7-9 to TRBJ2-7, with 10 positions matching TRBD2. The CDR3 spans 16 residues. Germline CDR1 SEHNR, CDR2 FQNEAQ (reference sequence). Unmatched junction bases numbered 9, after V lost 0 bases and J lost 7 bases. For the CDR3, the DNA is TGTGCCAGCAGCTTAGCGGGCCTAGCGGGGGTAGGTGAGCAGTACTTC. It yields the protein CASSLAGLAGVGEQYF. The whole variable domain, filled in from reference TRBV7-9 and TRBJ2-7, reads DTGVSQNPRHKITKRGQNVTFRCDPISEHNRLYWYRQTLGQGPEFLTYFQNEAQLEKSRLLSDRFSAERPKGSFSTLEIQRTEQGDSAMYLCASSLAGLAGVGEQYFGPGTRLTVT.

The chain links TRBV27 to TRBJ2-1; possible D gene TRBD2, 5 bases. Germline assignment: CDR1 MNHEY and CDR2 SMNVEV (reference sequence). V lost 5 bases to trimming and J lost 12 bases, with 14 bases between them. This CDR3 region has 12 residues. The CDR3 protein is CASSKTGLPQFF. The CDR3 DNA sequence: TGTGCCAGCAGTAAAACCGGACTCCCGCAGTTCTTC.

The chain employs TRBV2 and TRBJ2-7; 9 positions match TRBD1. The CDR3 runs 14 residues. Trimming took 8 bases from V and 6 from J; bases not matched to a gene: 11. The germline V gene encodes CDR1 SNHLY and CDR2 FYNNEI. CDR3 residues: CASRGEQGAVEQYF. Written as DNA, the CDR3 is TGTGCCAGCCGGGGGGAACAGGGGGCGGTCGAGCAGTACTTC. The full variable domain, rest sourced from reference TRBV2 and TRBJ2-7, is EPEVTQTPSHQVTQMGQEVILRCVPISNHLYFYWYRQILGQKVEFLVSFYNNEISEKSEIFDDQFSVERPDGSNFTLKIRSTKLEDSAMYFCASRGEQGAVEQYFGPGTRLTVT.

Comments on this clone: This sample includes further DNA sequences coding for the same CDR3. This chain links TRBV5-6 with TRBJ1-4; 9 positions agree with TRBD1. CDR1 and CDR2 from the germline V gene are SGHDT and YYEEEE. Trimming cost V 0 bases and J 4 bases; bases outside gene matches: 4. This CDR3 region has 16 residues. The CDR3 reads CASSLGTGVNNEKLFF. The CDR3 coding sequence is TGTGCCAGCAGCTTGGGGACAGGGGTCAATAATGAAAAACTGTTTTTT.

This clone has more than one count but fewer than ten. J is TRBJ1-4 and V is TRBV5-4; the D gene is possibly TRBD1 (5 bases). The V gene's germline CDR1 is SGHNT and CDR2 YYREEE (reference sequence). Trimming pared 1 base from V and 4 bases from J, leaving 14 bases between. The CDR3 is made up of 16 amino acids. Here the CDR3 reads CASSLSAGLSNEKLFF. The CDR3 DNA reads as TGTGCCAGCAGCTTGTCCGCGGGGCTGAGTAATGAAAAACTGTTTTTT.